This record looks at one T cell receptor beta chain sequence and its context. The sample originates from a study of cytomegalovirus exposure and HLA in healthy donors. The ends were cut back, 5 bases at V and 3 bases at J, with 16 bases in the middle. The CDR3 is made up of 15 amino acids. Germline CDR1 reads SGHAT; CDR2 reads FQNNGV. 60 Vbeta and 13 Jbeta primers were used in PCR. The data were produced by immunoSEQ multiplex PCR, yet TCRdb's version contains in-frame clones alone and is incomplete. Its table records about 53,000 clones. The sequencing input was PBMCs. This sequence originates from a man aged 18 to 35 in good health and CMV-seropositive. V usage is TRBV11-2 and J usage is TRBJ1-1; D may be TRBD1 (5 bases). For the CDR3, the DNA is TGTGCCAGCAGCCCTTACGCCCGGGGGGACACTGAAGCTTTCTTT. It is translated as CASSPYARGDTEAFF.